This note documents a single T cell receptor (beta chain) sequence. RNA transcripts provided the source from which TCR beta CDR3 regions were amplified. Initially, a first-round RT-PCR of the TCR CDR3 employed the HTBI primer set. TCRdb redid the calling of the multiplex PCR reads with MiXCR, one entry per CDR3 protein. Of about 260,000 distinct CDR3 sequences in the sample, around 25% are singletons; the top ten hold more than 25%. This sample is part of a study of T cells in Graves' hyperthyroidism and ophthalmopathy. CDR1 MDHEN and CDR2 SYDVKM come from the germline V gene. The CDR3 sequence is 13 residues long. Trimming removed 4 bases from V and 7 bases from J, with 13 bases in between. The study excluded patients with uncontrolled infection, other autoimmune disease, pregnancy or lactation. The PBMCs had their origin in roughly 10 ml of fresh peripheral blood.

The sample was blood. The clonotype comes from a man aged 40-50 years with Graves' hyperthyroidism that later progressed to Graves' ophthalmopathy. This rearrangement joins TRBV28 to TRBJ1-2; D perhaps matches TRBD1 (6 bases). CDR3 in DNA: TGTGCCAGCAGTTCTTGGGGGGCAGGTGGCTACACCTTC. The encoded protein is CASSSWGAGGYTF.